This T cell receptor (beta chain) was found in a study of response to subunit inactivated influenza vaccine. Of note for this clonotype: The antigen remains undetermined.

Study outcomes and limitations: Authors suggested that a seasonal influenza vaccination recruits few new T cells each time.

The CDR3 consists of 13 residues. CDR1 SGHAT and CDR2 FQNNGV come from the germline V gene. The germline V and J ends were trimmed by 1 base and 8 bases, with 8 bases remaining between them. TCRdb independently ran MiXCR on the RT-PCR reads; one entry per CDR3 protein. This table has 700,000 to 800,000 distinct CDR3 sequences, 18% appearing once. This material consisted of PBMCs from blood, taken roughly 5 days after vaccination. The rearrangement links TRBV11-2 to TRBJ1-4; D not resolved. This TCR came from a man aged 50-60 years who received an inactivated influenza vaccine. Here the CDR3 reads CASSLGGREKLFF. The DNA of the CDR3 is TGTGCCAGCAGCTTAGGAGGGCGCGAAAAACTGTTTTTT.